The rows below give T cell receptor beta chains drawn from one sample of a study of identifying expanded T cells in peripheral blood. The table came from immunoSEQ multiplex PCR; TCRdb's copy has only in-frame clones and leaves some out. This sample has roughly 100,000 clones, with around 88% found just once. The sample comprised blood. The receptor source for this set is a person aged 18 to 75 in good health. The CDR3 runs from the conserved cysteine through the conserved F or W. The D gene is left open where the match is weak. Size is stated for part of the rows, as once, few or many counts, or as a class when the clone is expanded.

V,D,size,J,DNA,CDR3
TRBV30,TRBD2,.,TRBJ2-7,TGTGCCTGGAGTGGTAGCGGGGGGGCCCACGAGCAGTACTTC,CAWSGSGGAHEQYF
TRBV7-8,.,.,TRBJ2-5,TGTGCCAGCAGCCCCGCGGAGACCCAGTACTTC,CASSPAETQYF
TRBV10-1,.,once,TRBJ2-7,TGCGCCAGCAGTGAGACCCCGGACCCCTACGAAGACGAGCAGTACTTC,CASSETPDPYEDEQYF
TRBV9,TRBD1,.,TRBJ1-1,TGTGCCAGCAGCGTAGATCAGGGGGCCGTGAACACTGAAGCTTTCTTT,CASSVDQGAVNTEAFF
TRBV5-4,TRBD2,.,TRBJ2-1,TGTGCCAGCAGCTTGGCCCCGGGGAGGGAGTTTGATGAGCAGTTCTTC,CASSLAPGREFDEQFF
TRBV6-5,.,.,TRBJ1-3,TGTGCCAGCCATAACTCTGGAAACACCATATATTTT,CASHNSGNTIYF
TRBV28,.,.,TRBJ2-3,TGTGCCAGCAGTCCCCCTAGCACAGATACGCAGTATTTT,CASSPPSTDTQYF
TRBV6-5,.,.,TRBJ1-1,TGTGCCAGCAGTTATAAGGGACCTTACACTGAAGCTTTCTTT,CASSYKGPYTEAFF
TRBV4-3,.,.,TRBJ2-7,TGCGCCAGCAGCCAAGTGGCTGGGAGGACCTACGAGCAGTACTTC,CASSQVAGRTYEQYF
TRBV7-9,.,.,TRBJ2-5,TGTGCCAGCAGCTTAGAGGTTCAAGAGACCCAGTACTTC,CASSLEVQETQYF
TRBV19,.,.,TRBJ1-1,TGTGCCAGTACACGGCAGGGGTTGGGCACTGAAGCTTTCTTT,CASTRQGLGTEAFF
TRBV29-1,.,.,TRBJ1-2,TGCAGCGTTGAAGACTTGCCGCGCTACACCTTC,CSVEDLPRYTF
TRBV6-5,TRBD1,many,TRBJ2-7,TGTGCCAGCAGTTACCTACAGGGGTCCTCCTACGAGCAGTACTTC,CASSYLQGSSYEQYF
TRBV27,TRBD1,.,TRBJ2-7,TGTGCCAGCAGTCTCCGACAGGGTGGCTACGAGCAGTACTTC,CASSLRQGGYEQYF
TRBV5-1,.,.,TRBJ2-7,TGCGCCAGCAGCTTGTATAGCAGGGGCTACGAGCAGTACTTC,CASSLYSRGYEQYF
TRBV7-3,.,.,TRBJ2-6,TGTGCCAGCAGCCCTGGGGCCAACGTCCTGACTTTC,CASSPGANVLTF
TRBV9,TRBD1,.,TRBJ1-2,TGTGCCAGCAGCGTAGGTGGGACAGCCTTTGGGACCTTC,CASSVGGTAFGTF
TRBV9,.,.,TRBJ2-1,TGTGCCAGCAGCGTAACACTAACCAATGAGCAGTTCTTC,CASSVTLTNEQFF
TRBV6-1,.,.,TRBJ2-3,TGTGCCACCCGTTCTAGCACAGATACGCAGTATTTT,CATRSSTDTQYF
TRBV9,.,.,TRBJ2-3,TGTGCCAGCAGCGTAGCTGTCGGGGGTTCAGATACGCAGTATTTT,CASSVAVGGSDTQYF
TRBV9,.,once,TRBJ2-1,TGTGCCAGCAGCGTAGGGGTAGCGGACAATGAGCAGTTCTTC,CASSVGVADNEQFF
TRBV7-2,.,.,TRBJ1-5,TGTGCCAGCAGCCCGGGACATCAGTTCGGTCAGCCCCAGCATTTT,CASSPGHQFGQPQHF
TRBV7-9,.,.,TRBJ2-2,TGTGCCAGCAGCTATACGGGAGTCATCGGGGAGCTGTTTTTT,CASSYTGVIGELFF
TRBV7-9,TRBD1,.,TRBJ2-7,TGTGCCAGCAGCTCGGGACAGGGAAGAATCTACGAGCAGTACTTC,CASSSGQGRIYEQYF
TRBV2,.,.,TRBJ2-7,TGTGCCAGCGTTGGGTCCTCCCTTACCTACGAGCAGTACTTC,CASVGSSLTYEQYF
TRBV14,.,.,TRBJ1-2,TGTGCCAGCAGCCAAGAAGGGGCCTTATATGGCTACACCTTC,CASSQEGALYGYTF
TRBV19,.,once,TRBJ1-4,TGTGCCAGTAGCATGCCCCGGGGCGCCGAGAATGAAAAACTGTTTTTT,CASSMPRGAENEKLFF
TRBV9,.,once,TRBJ2-5,TGTGCCAGCAGCGTCCCTGACGGGGAGTATCAAGAGACCCAGTACTTC,CASSVPDGEYQETQYF
TRBV7-9,TRBD2,once,TRBJ2-7,TGTGCCAGCAGCTTAACGGGAGGGGGAAGCTACGAGCAGTACTTC,CASSLTGGGSYEQYF
TRBV11-1,TRBD1,.,TRBJ2-3,TGTGCCAGCAGCACCCGGGCGGCCAGGGGGGATACGCAGTATTTT,CASSTRAARGDTQYF
TRBV11-2,.,.,TRBJ2-5,TGTGCCAGCAGCCCATCGGACCCGCAAGAGACCCAGTACTTC,CASSPSDPQETQYF
TRBV28,.,.,TRBJ1-1,TGTGCCAGCAGTTCCTGGGGGGGGCAGGACACTGAAGCTTTCTTT,CASSSWGGQDTEAFF
TRBV27,TRBD2,.,TRBJ2-1,TGTGCCAGCAGTGGTAGCGGGATAAGTAATGAGCAGTTCTTC,CASSGSGISNEQFF
TRBV6-1,.,.,TRBJ1-4,TGTGCCAGCAGTGAACGGGATAATGAAAAACTGTTTTTT,CASSERDNEKLFF
TRBV4-2,.,once,TRBJ2-1,TGTGCCAGCAGCCAAGATCTCCCGGAAGAGCAGTTCTTC,CASSQDLPEEQFF
TRBV7-3,.,.,TRBJ2-3,TGTGCCAGCAGCTGGCAGGACGCGGGCACAGATACGCAGTATTTT,CASSWQDAGTDTQYF
TRBV7-6,TRBD1,.,TRBJ2-5,TGTGCCAGCAGCGGGAGTGTAGGACAGGGGAGGGAGACCCAGTACTTC,CASSGSVGQGRETQYF
TRBV5-6,TRBD1,.,TRBJ1-4,TGTGCCAGCAGCTTGGTGGAGGACAGGGGGAATGAAAAACTGTTTTTT,CASSLVEDRGNEKLFF
TRBV19,TRBD2,.,TRBJ2-3,TGTGCCAGTAGTATGGTAGCGGGATCTTGGGATACGCAGTATTTT,CASSMVAGSWDTQYF
TRBV11-2,TRBD1,few,TRBJ2-7,TGTGCCAGCAGCTTCGGGACAGTCGAGCAGTACTTC,CASSFGTVEQYF